These 8 T cell receptor beta chains originate from one sample sequenced in a study of blood T cell repertoires in COVID-19. Sequencing used immunoSEQ multiplex PCR; TCRdb keeps in-frame clones, though not all of them. This sample has 350,000 or so clones, with more than 70% found just once. Sequencing input: peripheral blood. The receptors derive from a woman aged 25 to 39 with COVID-19, enrolled during active disease.

This chain connects TRBV10-3 to TRBJ2-5; 10 bases map to TRBD1. CDR1 ENHRY and CDR2 SYGVKD come from the germline V gene. This CDR3 contains 15 residues. With V trimmed by 5 bases and J by 6 bases, 9 bases remained unmatched. The CDR3 here is CAISIRQGADQTQYF. For the CDR3, the DNA is TGTGCCATCAGTATAAGACAGGGGGCGGACCAGACCCAGTACTTC.

CDR3 in amino acids: CSASPTGLSYEQYF. DNA of the CDR3: TGCAGTGCTAGTCCAACAGGGTTATCCTACGAGCAGTACTTC. The chain is built from TRBV20-1 and TRBJ2-7; tentative D call: TRBD1 (6 bases). V lost 3 bases and J lost 1, with 13 bases in between. Germline V gene sequence: CDR1 DFQATT, CDR2 SNEGSKA (reference sequence). This CDR3 is built from 14 residues.

The chain has TRBV2 and TRBJ2-7; tentatively, D is TRBD1 (5 bases). Germline-derived CDR1 and CDR2 are SNHLY and FYNNEI. Trimming cost V 4 bases and J 3 bases, with 13 bases left between them. The CDR3 consists of 14 residues. CDR3 in DNA: TGTGCCAGCAGTGGACCCCCCAGGGACTACGAGCAGTACTTC. Its protein product is CASSGPPRDYEQYF.

The gene calls are TRBV18 and TRBJ2-5, with 11 bases matching TRBD2. Germline trimming cut 1 base from V and 5 bases from J; bases unmatched to any gene: 9. CDR3 length equals 17 residues. Germline CDR1 and CDR2: KGHSH and LQKENI. CDR3 amino acids: CASSPRWIAGGTETQYF. CDR3 nucleotide sequence: TGTGCCAGCTCACCACGGTGGATAGCGGGAGGGACGGAGACCCAGTACTTC. The complete variable domain, with remaining parts taken from reference TRBV18 and TRBJ2-5, reads NAGVMQNPRHLVRRRGQEARLRCSPMKGHSHVYWYRQLPEEGLKFMVYLQKENIIDESGMPKERFSAEFPKEGPSILRIQQVVRGDSAAYFCASSPRWIAGGTETQYFGPGTRLLVL.

This chain joins TRBV2 and TRBJ2-1; D not certain. The germline CDR1 and CDR2 sequences are SNHLY and FYNNEI. This CDR3 has 12 residues. With 6 bases removed from V and 7 bases from J, the gap between germline ends came to 10 bases. The CDR3 is CASRNNRNEQFF. The CDR3 region has the DNA TGTGCCAGCAGAAACAACCGAAATGAGCAGTTCTTC. The whole variable domain, filled in from reference TRBV2 and TRBJ2-1, reads EPEVTQTPSHQVTQMGQEVILRCVPISNHLYFYWYRQILGQKVEFLVSFYNNEISEKSEIFDDQFSVERPDGSNFTLKIRSTKLEDSAMYFCASRNNRNEQFFGPGTRLTVL.

The chain employs TRBV29-1 and TRBJ1-5; a possible D gene is TRBD1 (5 bases). Looked up from germline, CDR1 is SQVTM and CDR2 is ANQGSEA. The V gene lost 5 bases and the J gene lost 4 bases, with 12 bases spanning the gap. The CDR3 length is 13 residues. CDR3 sequence (DNA): TGCAGCGTTAATACAGGTGGGAATCAGCCCCAGCATTTT. Its protein is CSVNTGGNQPQHF.

This clone was seen a single time. The CDR3 spells CASSYSGGLAGHNEQFF. CDR3 in DNA: TGCGCCAGCAGCTACAGCGGCGGACTAGCGGGCCACAATGAGCAGTTCTTC. This chain connects TRBV5-1 to TRBJ2-1; 11 nucleotides agree with TRBD2. The CDR3 extends over 17 amino acids. The V gene end was trimmed by 3 bases and the J gene end by 5 bases; junction bases not matched to a gene: 10. Germline V gene data show CDR1 as SGHRS and CDR2 as YFSETQ.

The V gene is TRBV6-6, the J gene TRBJ2-7; 10 nucleotides match TRBD1. Germline V gene sequence: CDR1 MNHNY, CDR2 SVGAGI (reference sequence). CDR3 length equals 14 residues. V lost 5 bases to trimming and J lost 4 bases; unmatched junction nucleotides: 5. CDR3 region: CASSPPGQGYEQYF. The CDR3 region has the DNA TGTGCCAGCAGTCCTCCGGGACAGGGGTACGAGCAGTACTTC.